These 8 T cell receptor beta chains came from one sample sequenced in a study of tumor-infiltrating lymphocytes in oesophageal squamous cell carcinoma. TCRdb fed the PCR reads into MiXCR, producing one record per CDR3 protein. Of some 13,000 distinct CDR3 sequences in the sample, around 55% were seen once. The material sequenced was esophageal tumor tissue. The receptors here all came from a female donor with esophageal squamous cell carcinoma.

This rearrangement joins TRBV6-6 to TRBJ1-2; 8 bases agree with TRBD1. Germline V gene sequence: CDR1 MNHNY, CDR2 SVGAGI (reference sequence). The CDR3 consists of 13 residues. J gave up 5 bases and V 4 bases, and 3 bases lay outside the gene matches. The CDR3 region is CASSFRGQYGYTF. The CDR3 region has the DNA TGTGCCAGCAGTTTCAGGGGGCAATATGGCTACACCTTC.

The rearrangement joins TRBV7-9 to TRBJ2-7, with unresolved D. The J call may be faulty, since TRBJ2-5 better matches the DNA end. Per germline, CDR1 SEHNR and CDR2 FQNEAQ (reference sequence). This CDR3 has 13 residues. This CDR3 is CASSFRQQETQYF. The DNA for the CDR3 is TGTGCCAGCAGCTTTCGGCAGCAAGAGACCCAGTACTTC.

This clonotype was detected a few times. The chain recombines TRBV6-5 with TRBJ2-3; tentatively, D is TRBD2 (7 bases). In germline, CDR1 is MNHEY, CDR2 SVGAGI. V lost 7 bases, J lost 6 bases, and 26 bases lay in between. CDR3 length equals 17 residues. The CDR3 is CASIQRGGVGLADTQYF. The CDR3 coding sequence is TGTGCCAGCATTCAAAGGGGGGGAGTCGGTCTTGCGGATACGCAGTATTTT.

The gene calls are TRBV7-3 and TRBJ2-3; a possible D gene is TRBD1 (5 bases). The DNA matches TRBJ2-7 better at its end, which makes the J call doubtful. Germline loops: CDR1 SGHTA, CDR2 FQGTGA. There are 12 residues in the CDR3. DNA of the CDR3: TGTGCCAGCAGTGACAGAGCCTACGAGCAGTACTTC. Translating it yields CASSDRAYEQYF.

V and J are TRBV10-2 and TRBJ2-3; 11 bases line up with TRBD2. This CDR3 region has 15 residues. V was clipped by 6 bases and J by 5 bases; unmatched bases: 7. The germline V gene has CDR1 WSHSY and CDR2 SAAADI. CDR3 in DNA: TGCGCCAGCAGAAGGACTAGCGGGCTCGGAGATACGCAGTATTTT. Translated: CASRRTSGLGDTQYF.

Ten or more counts support this clonotype. The rearrangement uses TRBV18 and TRBJ2-1, with D maybe TRBD2 (5 bases). CDR1 and CDR2 from the germline V gene are KGHSH and LQKENI. The germline V and J ends were trimmed by 2 bases and 10 bases, with 9 bases remaining between them. The CDR3 length is 12 residues. The CDR3 loop reads CASSPTSREQFF. The DNA of the CDR3 is TGTGCCAGCTCACCAACTAGTAGAGAGCAGTTCTTC.

This clonotype was observed a handful of times. The chain combines TRBV7-3 with TRBJ2-2, with no clear D. The CDR3 runs to 14 residues. Trimming cost V 6 bases and J 1 base, with 9 bases left between them. From germline, CDR1 is SGHTA and CDR2 FQGTGA. CDR3 bases: TGTGCCAGCAGATCGGACGGGAACACCGGGGAGCTGTTTTTT. Protein product: CASRSDGNTGELFF.

V usage is TRBV6-2 or TRBV6-3 and J usage is TRBJ2-7; D unclear. The last part of the DNA fits TRBJ1-2 better; the J call may be wrong. The germline CDR1 and CDR2 sequences are MNHEY and SVGEGT. The CDR3 runs 16 residues. The CDR3, as DNA: TGTGCCAGCACCCCCGGTTCGGGTTTCCTTAACTATGGCTACACCTTC. This translates into CASTPGSGFLNYGYTF.